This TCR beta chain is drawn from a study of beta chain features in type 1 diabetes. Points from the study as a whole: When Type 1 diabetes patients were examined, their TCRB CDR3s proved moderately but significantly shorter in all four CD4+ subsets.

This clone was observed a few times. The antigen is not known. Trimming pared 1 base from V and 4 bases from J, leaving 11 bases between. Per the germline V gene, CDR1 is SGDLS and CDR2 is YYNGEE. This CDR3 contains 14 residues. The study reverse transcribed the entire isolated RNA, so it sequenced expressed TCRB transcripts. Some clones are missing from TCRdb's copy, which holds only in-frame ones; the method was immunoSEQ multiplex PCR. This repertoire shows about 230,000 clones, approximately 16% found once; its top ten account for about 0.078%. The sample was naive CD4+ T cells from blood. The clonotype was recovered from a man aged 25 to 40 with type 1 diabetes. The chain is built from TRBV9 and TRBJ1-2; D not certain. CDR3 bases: TGTGCCAGCAGCGTAATTCCCGAGACCTATGGCTACACCTTC. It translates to CASSVIPETYGYTF.